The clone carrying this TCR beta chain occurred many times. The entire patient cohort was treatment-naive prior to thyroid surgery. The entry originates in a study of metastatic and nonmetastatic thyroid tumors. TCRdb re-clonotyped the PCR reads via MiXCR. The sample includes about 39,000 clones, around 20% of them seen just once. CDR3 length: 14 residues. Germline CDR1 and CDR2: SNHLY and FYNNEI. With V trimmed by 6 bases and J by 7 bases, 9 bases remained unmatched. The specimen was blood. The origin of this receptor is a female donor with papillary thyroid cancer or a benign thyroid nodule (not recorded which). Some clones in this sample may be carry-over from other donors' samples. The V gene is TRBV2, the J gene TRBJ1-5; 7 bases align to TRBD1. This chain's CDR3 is CASSATGAGQPQHF. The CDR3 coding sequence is TGTGCCAGCAGCGCCACAGGGGCGGGGCAGCCCCAGCATTTT.